The 24 T cell receptor beta chains presented below share a single source sample, sequenced in a study of T cells after yellow fever vaccination. TCRdb analysed the 5' RACE reads with MiXCR anew, one entry per CDR3 protein. The sample holds 620,000 or so distinct CDR3 sequences, less than 20% seen once. This sample comprised PBMCs, obtained less than 6 days after the first yellow fever vaccination. The receptors come from a man between 18 and 35 years old who received the YFV17D yellow fever vaccine.

This clonotype showed up just a few times. V and J are TRBV15 and TRBJ2-1, with 11 bases matching TRBD2. Germline V lookup: CDR1 LNHNV, CDR2 YYDKDF (reference sequence). The CDR3 totals 15 residues. V lost 1 base, J lost 8 bases, and 4 bases stayed unmatched. In nucleotides, the CDR3 is TGTGCCACCAGCAGAGTAACTAGCGGGGGTTATGAGCAGTTCTTC. Translated, it gives CATSRVTSGGYEQFF.

This clonotype was counted a few times. The chain uses TRBV20-1 and TRBJ1-1, with 7 nucleotides matching TRBD1. The CDR3 totals 12 residues. Trimming at V came to 5 bases and at J to 5 bases, leaving 5 bases not matched to a gene. Germline loops: CDR1 DFQATT, CDR2 SNEGSKA (reference sequence). The CDR3 DNA follows: TGCAGTGCTGAGGACAGGCTTACTGAAGCTTTCTTT. Protein sequence: CSAEDRLTEAFF.

This clonotype was observed a handful of times. The chain combines TRBV10-2 with TRBJ2-2; perhaps TRBD1 as D (5 bases). V lost 11 bases and J 3 bases, leaving 13 bases between the germline ends. The CDR3 is 13 residues long. Germline V gene sequence: CDR1 WSHSY, CDR2 SAAADI. CDR3 DNA sequence: TGCGCCGGTGCCAGGGATGACACCGGGGAGCTGTTTTTT. Translated: CAGARDDTGELFF.

This clonotype was counted a few times. The chain employs TRBV18 and TRBJ2-5; unclear D gene. The CDR3 loop spans 14 amino acids. Germline V lookup: CDR1 KGHSH, CDR2 LQKENI. Trimming removed 6 bases at V and 0 bases at J, with 11 bases between. CDR3 region: CASSSYGHQETQYF. The CDR3 region has the DNA TGTGCCAGCTCGTCGTACGGTCACCAAGAGACCCAGTACTTC.

This clonotype has a handful of counts. V gene TRBV30 combines with J gene TRBJ1-2; D gene ambiguous. With 4 bases removed from V and 8 bases from J, the gap between germline ends came to 17 bases. There are 13 residues in the CDR3. The germline V gene encodes CDR1 GTSNPN and CDR2 SVGIG (reference sequence). CDR3 nucleotide sequence: TGTGCCTGGATCGCATCTACGGGAGGCGGCTACACCTTC. It specifies CAWIASTGGGYTF.

This clonotype has a handful of counts. The V and J genes are TRBV10-3 and TRBJ2-1; 15 nucleotides match TRBD2. Germline V gene lookup returns CDR1 ENHRY and CDR2 SYGVKD. CDR3 length: 20 amino acids. V was pared by 2 bases and J by 1 base, with 9 bases of the junction left unmatched. The CDR3 DNA reads TGTGCCATCAGTGAGCGTGGACTAGCGGGGGGGCGGCATTCCTACAATGAGCAGTTCTTC. Translation gives CAISERGLAGGRHSYNEQFF.

This clonotype was seen a handful of times. The chain recombines TRBV12-3 or TRBV12-4 with TRBJ1-2; D ambiguous. The CDR3 length is 15 residues. Trimming pared 6 bases from V and 6 bases from J, leaving 20 bases between. The CDR3 sequence: CASSFVEAGNDGYTF. Written as DNA, the CDR3 is TGTGCCAGCAGCTTTGTTGAGGCTGGCAATGATGGCTACACCTTC.

This clonotype turned up a few times. The chain combines TRBV20-1 with TRBJ2-2; 8 bases align to TRBD1. The germline V gene encodes CDR1 DFQATT and CDR2 SNEGSKA (reference sequence). This CDR3 contains 14 residues. Trimming took 6 bases from V and 6 from J; bases not matched to a gene: 9. CDR3 sequence reads: CSARGRGLAGELFF. For the CDR3, the DNA is TGCAGTGCGAGGGGCAGGGGGCTAGCCGGGGAGCTGTTTTTT.

As regards this clonotype: Germline is not matched at one junction end, which may reflect a read error. The chain recombines TRBV7-9 with TRBJ1-6, with no clear D. The CDR3 consists of 12 residues. The germline V gene encodes CDR1 SEHNR and CDR2 FQNEAQ (reference sequence). CDR3 sequence reads: CASSLGGSTMGF. The CDR3 DNA is TGTGCCAGCAGCTTAGGCGGCAGTACAATGGGGTTT. Combining the CDR3 with reference TRBV7-9 and TRBJ1-6 gives the whole variable domain DTGVSQNPRHKITKRGQNVTFRCDPISEHNRLYWYRQTLGQGPEFLTYFQNEAQLEKSRLLSDRFSAERPKGSFSTLEIQRTEQGDSAMYLCASSLGGSTMGFGNGTRLTVT.

This clonotype has only a few counts. The chain is built from TRBV7-2 and TRBJ2-7; no firm D call. CDR3 length equals 16 residues. CDR1 is SGHTA and CDR2 is FQGNSA in the germline V gene. V dropped 6 bases and J dropped 3 bases, with 21 bases sitting between them. The CDR3 loop is CASSHQTHAFGYEQYV. In DNA form, the CDR3 reads TGTGCCAGCAGTCACCAGACACACGCTTTCGGCTACGAGCAGTACGTC.

This clonotype was seen once. CDR3 bases: TGTGCCAGCAGTGAGATGTCAGGGGACCAGCCCCAGCATTTT. Encoded protein: CASSEMSGDQPQHF. The V and J genes are TRBV2 and TRBJ1-5; D perhaps matches TRBD1 (6 bases). This CDR3 region has 14 residues. CDR1 SNHLY and CDR2 FYNNEI come from the germline V gene. With 3 bases removed from V and 7 bases from J, the gap between germline ends came to 13 bases.

This clonotype was recorded a few times. The CDR3 bases are TGTGCCAGCAGTTCCTGGACAGGGAATGATGTCGGACTGTTTTTT. This gives the protein CASSSWTGNDVGLFF. The J gene is TRBJ1-4, the V gene TRBV6-5; 8 bases map to TRBD1. CDR3 length: 15 amino acids. The germline CDR1 and CDR2 sequences are MNHEY and SVGAGI. After removal of 4 bases from V and 13 bases from J, the junction contained 14 bases not matched to a gene.

This clonotype was picked up a small number of times. The chain is built from TRBV6-1 and TRBJ2-7; D gene uncertain. Looked up from germline, CDR1 is MNHNS and CDR2 is SASEGT. The CDR3 is made up of 14 amino acids. V was clipped by 7 bases and J by 0 bases, with 13 bases between them. CDR3 region: CASIRGHGSYEQYF. DNA of the CDR3: TGTGCCAGCATTCGAGGTCACGGCTCCTACGAGCAGTACTTC.

The chain carries TRBV15 and TRBJ2-7; D is possibly TRBD2 (5 bases). Germline CDR1 reads LNHNV; CDR2 reads YYDKDF (reference sequence). This CDR3 is 16 amino acids long. V was cut by 0 bases and J by 7 bases, with 19 bases left in between. CDR3 sequence (DNA): TGTGCCACCAGCAGAGAGCTAGGACCCCGCCGAGGGGAGCAGTACGTC. Its translation is CATSRELGPRRGEQYV.

The chain has TRBV3-1 and TRBJ2-6, with 11 bases aligning to TRBD1. With V trimmed by 2 bases and J by 1 base, 4 bases remained unmatched. CDR3 size: 18 residues. CDR1 is LGHDT and CDR2 is YNNKEL in the germline V gene (reference sequence). Written as DNA, the CDR3 is TGTGCCAGCAGCCAATACGGGACAGGGGGTTCTGGGGCCAACGTCCTGACTTTC. As protein: CASSQYGTGGSGANVLTF.

The chain carries TRBV12-5 and TRBJ2-1, with 7 nucleotides matching TRBD1. The CDR3 covers 15 residues. Germline CDR1 and CDR2: LGHNT and FRNRAP. J lost 3 bases, V lost 1 base, and 3 bases had no gene match. CDR3 coding DNA: TGTGCTAGTGGTTTGGGACAGGGAAACTACAATGAGCAGTTCTTC. Amino acid sequence: CASGLGQGNYNEQFF.

V is TRBV29-1 and J is TRBJ2-3; no firm D call. Germline lookup yields CDR1 SQVTM and CDR2 ANQGSEA. The CDR3 contains 11 residues. The germline V and J ends were trimmed by 2 bases and 0 bases, with 0 bases remaining between them. The CDR3 coding sequence is TGCAGCGTTGAAAGCACAGATACGCAGTATTTT. It is translated as CSVESTDTQYF.

This clonotype occurred many times. The chain links TRBV6-2 or TRBV6-3 to TRBJ2-1; D is possibly TRBD1 (5 bases). The CDR3 has 12 amino acids. Germline CDR1 reads MNHEY; CDR2 reads SVGEGT. V was trimmed by 2 bases and J by 7 bases, leaving 6 bases between them. The CDR3 region has the DNA TGTGCCAGCAGTTACCAGGGAAATGAGCAGTTCTTC. This gives the protein CASSYQGNEQFF.

This clonotype turned up a few times. The gene calls are TRBV7-2 and TRBJ2-1; D remains ambiguous. The CDR3 runs 12 residues. Trimming cost V 7 bases and J 6 bases, with 10 bases left between them. CDR1 and CDR2 (germline): SGHTA, FQGNSA. The DNA of the CDR3 is TGTGCCAGCACCCCGACTCCCAATGAGCAGTTCTTC. Protein: CASTPTPNEQFF. The complete variable domain, with remaining parts taken from reference TRBV7-2 and TRBJ2-1, reads GAGVSQSPSNKVTEKGKDVELRCDPISGHTALYWYRQSLGQGLEFLIYFQGNSAPDKSGLPSDRFSAERTGGSVSTLTIQRTQQEDSAVYLCASTPTPNEQFFGPGTRLTVL.

CDR3 nucleotide sequence: TGCGCCAGCAGCCAGAGGGGGGAGGGTAACACCGGGGAGCTGTTTTTT. Its protein product is CASSQRGEGNTGELFF. This chain uses TRBV4-3 with TRBJ2-2, with D possibly TRBD2 on 7 matching bases. This CDR3 has 16 amino acids. Per germline, CDR1 LGHNA and CDR2 YSLEER. V dropped 3 bases and J dropped 2 bases, with 13 bases sitting between them.

This clonotype has more than one count but fewer than ten. The chain is built from TRBV7-9 and TRBJ2-7; perhaps TRBD2 as D (6 bases). The CDR3 length is 14 residues. In germline, CDR1 is SEHNR, CDR2 FQNEAQ (reference sequence). V dropped 5 bases and J dropped 5 bases, with 16 bases sitting between them. As DNA, the CDR3 is TGTGCCAGCAGCCGTGCGGGGTCCCCCCACGAGCAGTACTTC. It specifies CASSRAGSPHEQYF.

The V call is TRBV9, the J call TRBJ1-2; 9 bases are shared with TRBD1. Germline values: CDR1 SGDLS, CDR2 YYNGEE. The V gene end was trimmed by 4 bases and the J gene end by 7 bases; junction bases not matched to a gene: 8. This CDR3 region has 14 residues. CDR3 DNA: TGTGCCAGCAGCAAAGATACAGGGGGCGCTGGCTACACCTTC. It is translated as CASSKDTGGAGYTF.

The V call is TRBV9, the J call TRBJ2-1; tentative D call: TRBD1 (5 bases). V gave up 0 bases and J gave up 8 bases, with 12 bases separating them. Germline CDR1 SGDLS, CDR2 YYNGEE. The CDR3 contains 14 residues. The CDR3 DNA sequence: TGTGCCAGCAGCGTAGAAAAGGGGCCTGATGAGCAGTTCTTC. Protein product: CASSVEKGPDEQFF.

This clonotype was seen at least ten times. The chain is built from TRBV5-1 and TRBJ2-1; D gene ambiguous. V was shortened by 3 bases and J by 6 bases, with 7 bases between the two germline ends. The CDR3 extends over 12 amino acids. The germline gives CDR1 SGHRS, CDR2 YFSETQ. The CDR3, as DNA: TGCGCCAGCAGCTCGGACCGCAATGAGCAGTTCTTC. This translates into CASSSDRNEQFF.